This TCR beta chain was observed in a study of vaccination and CD4 T cells after COVID-19. General study findings and limits: Detection of a median around 86% of reactive clones in convalescent patients was confined to the period after vaccination.

CDR1 is ENHRY, CDR2 SYGVKD, per germline. Deletions cut 6 bases from V and 5 bases from J, with 11 bases between. CDR3 length equals 12 residues. Stated treatment: roughly 11-day PBMC culture with coronavirus spike peptide pools or control peptides (ViraFEST assay). Positive PCR tests were logged from March through December 2020, ahead of US Alpha, Beta and Delta variants. Researchers reported culturing approximately 2 million PBMCs per well with 8.5 to 10 IU/ml IL-2 and approximately 9.4 ug/ml peptide pools. Researchers used the Oncomine TCR Beta short-read assay to sequence DNA from cultured CD4+ T cells. Cultures of CD4+ T cells served as the source for extracting genomic DNA. TCRdb re-analysed the PCR reads in MiXCR, keeping a single row per CDR3 protein. Of some 13,000 distinct CDR3 sequences in the sample, 51% are singletons; the top ten hold roughly 10%. A note on this clonotype: Its specificity is not known.

Material for sequencing was CD4+ T cells from blood, cultured in vitro. J is TRBJ2-7 and V is TRBV10-3; D is unclear. This clonotype was sampled from a human donor who had recovered from COVID-19. The CDR3 spells CAIRLGSDEQYF. The CDR3 coding sequence is TGTGCCATCAGGCTAGGGTCTGACGAGCAGTACTTC.